The source of this T cell receptor (beta chain) is a study of T cell changes during pregnancy in multiple sclerosis. The data were produced by immunoSEQ multiplex PCR, yet TCRdb's version contains in-frame clones alone and is incomplete. The sample shows roughly 48,000 clones, 88% of them seen only once. Source: CD4+ T cells from peripheral blood mononuclear cells, taken in the second trimester of pregnancy. The TCR was taken from a female donor with multiple sclerosis, enrolled in a pregnancy study.

The CDR3 loop is CASSPKLNEQFF. Here the CDR3 DNA reads TGTGCCAGCAGCCCTAAGTTAAATGAGCAGTTCTTC. V gene TRBV11-1 combines with J gene TRBJ2-1; D remains unclear. Looked up from germline, CDR1 is SGHAT and CDR2 is FQDESV (reference sequence). V lost 5 bases, J lost 7 bases, and 9 bases lay in between. The CDR3 runs 12 residues. The variable domain in full, completed from reference TRBV11-1 and TRBJ2-1, reads EAEVAQSPRYKITEKSQAVAFWCDPISGHATLYWYRQILGQGPELLVQFQDESVVDDSQLPKDRFSAERLKGVDSTLKIQPAELGDSAMYLCASSPKLNEQFFGPGTRLTVL.